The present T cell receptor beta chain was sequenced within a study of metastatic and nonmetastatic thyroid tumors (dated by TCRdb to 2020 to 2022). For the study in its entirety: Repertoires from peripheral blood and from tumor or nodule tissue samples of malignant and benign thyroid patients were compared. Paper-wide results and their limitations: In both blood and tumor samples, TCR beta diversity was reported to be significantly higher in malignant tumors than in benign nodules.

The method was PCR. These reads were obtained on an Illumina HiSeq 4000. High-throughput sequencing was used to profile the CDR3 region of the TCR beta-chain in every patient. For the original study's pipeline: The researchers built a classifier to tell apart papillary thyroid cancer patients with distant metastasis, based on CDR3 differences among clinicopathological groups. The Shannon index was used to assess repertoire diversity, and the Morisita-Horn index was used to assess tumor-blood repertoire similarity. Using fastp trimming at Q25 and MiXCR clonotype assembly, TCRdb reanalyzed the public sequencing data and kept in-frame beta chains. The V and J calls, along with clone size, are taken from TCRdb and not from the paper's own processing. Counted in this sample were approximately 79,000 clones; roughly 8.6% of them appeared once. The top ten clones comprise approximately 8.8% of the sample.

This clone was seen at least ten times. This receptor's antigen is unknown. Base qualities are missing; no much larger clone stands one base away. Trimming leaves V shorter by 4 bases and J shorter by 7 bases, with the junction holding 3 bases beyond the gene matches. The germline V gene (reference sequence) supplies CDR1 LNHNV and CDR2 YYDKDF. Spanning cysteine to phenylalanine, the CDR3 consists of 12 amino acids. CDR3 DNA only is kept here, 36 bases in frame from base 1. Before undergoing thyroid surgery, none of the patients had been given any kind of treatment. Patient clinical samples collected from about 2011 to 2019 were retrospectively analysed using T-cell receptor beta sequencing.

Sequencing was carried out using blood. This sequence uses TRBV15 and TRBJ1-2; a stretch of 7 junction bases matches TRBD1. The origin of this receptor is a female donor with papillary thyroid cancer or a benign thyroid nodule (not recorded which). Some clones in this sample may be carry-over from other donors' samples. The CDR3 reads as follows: CATSKDRVGYTF. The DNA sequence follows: TGTGCCACCAGCAAAGACAGGGTTGGCTACACCTTC.